A selection of T cell receptor beta chains follows, all from one sample in a study of cytomegalovirus exposure and HLA in healthy donors. Repertoires were generated with immunoSEQ multiplex PCR, while TCRdb's copy carries only in-frame clones and drops some. This table holds around 280,000 clones, 80% to 90% found once. Sequences were obtained from PBMCs. The origin of the receptors is a woman under 30 in good health and CMV-seronegative. CDR3s include the opening cysteine and the closing phenylalanine or tryptophan. The D gene is left open where the match is weak. Clone size, where shown, is once, few, many, or a class for clones that have expanded.

clone_size j_call v_call d_call cdr3_aa cdr3_nt
NA TRBJ1-1 TRBV7-9 TRBD1 CSSSRIYSRQGNTEAFF TGTTCCAGCAGCCGCATTTATTCGAGACAGGGGAACACTGAAGCTTTCTTT
NA TRBJ2-1 TRBV7-8 NA CASSPNSNEQFF TGTGCCAGCAGCCCTAACTCCAATGAGCAGTTCTTC
NA TRBJ2-1 TRBV29-1 TRBD1 CSVERQGAWNEQFF TGCAGCGTTGAACGGCAGGGGGCCTGGAATGAGCAGTTCTTC
NA TRBJ2-6 TRBV9 NA CASSVLSGANVLTF TGTGCCAGCAGCGTCCTATCTGGGGCCAACGTCCTGACTTTC
NA TRBJ2-4 TRBV7-8 TRBD2 CASSTTSGGLYF TGTGCCAGCAGCACGACTAGCGGGGGGCTGTACTTC
once TRBJ2-3 TRBV5-1 TRBD2 CASRRASGGASTDTQYF TGCGCCAGCAGGAGGGCTAGCGGGGGGGCGAGCACAGATACGCAGTATTTT
NA TRBJ2-5 TRBV6-6 NA CASSYLPPVETQYF TGTGCCAGCAGTTACTTGCCTCCGGTGGAGACCCAGTACTTC
NA TRBJ2-7 TRBV5-4 TRBD1 CASSWDRSSYEQYF TGTGCCAGCAGCTGGGACAGAAGCTCCTACGAGCAGTACTTC
NA TRBJ1-1 TRBV6-5 TRBD1 CASRWDRNTEAFF TGTGCCAGCAGATGGGACAGGAACACTGAAGCTTTCTTT
once TRBJ2-7 TRBV5-1 NA CASSLEGLAYEQYF TGCGCCAGCAGCTTGGAGGGGTTGGCCTACGAGCAGTACTTC
NA TRBJ2-1 TRBV7-6 TRBD2 CASSPSSQRGSNEQFF TGTGCCAGCAGCCCCTCCTCCCAGCGGGGGTCCAATGAGCAGTTCTTC
NA TRBJ1-2 TRBV5-1 TRBD1 CASSLQRGGQGEMTKGYTF TGCGCCAGCAGCTTGCAGAGAGGCGGACAGGGGGAAATGACTAAGGGCTACACCTTC
NA TRBJ2-1 TRBV5-4 TRBD2 CASRRAGGNNEQFF TGTGCCAGCAGACGAGCGGGGGGAAACAATGAGCAGTTCTTC
NA TRBJ1-4 TRBV29-1 TRBD1 CSVGDGTGPLFF TGCAGCGTCGGGGACGGGACAGGGCCCCTGTTTTTT
NA TRBJ1-6 TRBV19 TRBD1 CASSIARGHNSPLHF TGTGCCAGTAGTATAGCAAGGGGGCATAATTCACCCCTCCACTTT
NA TRBJ1-3 TRBV6-5 NA CASSPGDSGNTIYF TGTGCCAGCAGTCCGGGAGACTCTGGAAACACCATATATTTT
NA TRBJ2-2 TRBV6-1 TRBD1 CASRVDRGNTGELFF TGTGCCAGCAGGGTAGACAGGGGAAACACCGGGGAGCTGTTTTTT
NA TRBJ2-7 TRBV5-1 NA CASSLNLATGPLYEQYF TGCGCCAGCAGCTTGAATCTAGCGACAGGGCCCCTCTACGAGCAGTACTTC
few TRBJ2-2 TRBV6-4 TRBD2 CASSVAGENTGELFF TGTGCCAGCAGCGTAGCGGGAGAGAACACCGGGGAGCTGTTTTTT
NA TRBJ2-2 TRBV19 NA CASSIGANTGELFF TGTGCCAGTAGTATTGGGGCCAACACCGGGGAGCTGTTTTTT
NA TRBJ1-2 TRBV27 NA CASSLTGTRGYTF TGTGCCAGCAGTTTAACGGGAACGCGTGGCTACACCTTC
few TRBJ2-3 TRBV4-2 NA CASSQDRGRTDTQYF TGTGCCAGCAGCCAAGACAGGGGCCGCACAGATACGCAGTATTTT
NA TRBJ2-7 TRBV29-1 NA CSVEDSAGLNYEQYF TGCAGCGTTGAAGATTCGGCAGGCTTAAACTACGAGCAGTACTTC
NA TRBJ1-1 TRBV12-1 NA CASSSTGGTEAFF TGTGCCAGCAGCTCCACAGGGGGCACTGAAGCTTTCTTT
NA TRBJ2-2 TRBV9 NA CASMPGVNTGELFF TGTGCCAGCATGCCAGGGGTGAACACCGGGGAGCTGTTTTTT
NA TRBJ1-2 TRBV4-1 TRBD1 CASSLDRAGYGYTF TGCGCCAGCAGCTTAGACAGGGCCGGCTATGGCTACACCTTC
NA TRBJ2-7 TRBV6-1 NA CASSELPRGPSEQYF TGTGCCAGCAGTGAATTGCCGCGGGGGCCGAGTGAGCAGTACTTC
NA TRBJ2-7 TRBV27 NA CASRRLDTFTYEQYF TGTGCCAGCAGAAGGCTCGACACCTTCACCTACGAGCAGTACTTC
NA TRBJ2-3 TRBV9 TRBD2 CASSVSSGGSPADTQYF TGTGCCAGCAGCGTATCTAGCGGGGGGTCCCCCGCAGATACGCAGTATTTT
NA TRBJ2-1 TRBV5-1 TRBD1 CASSTQGELNEQFF TGCGCCAGCAGCACCCAGGGGGAATTGAATGAGCAGTTCTTC
NA TRBJ1-5 TRBV6-5 TRBD1 CASSRGRQGNQPQHF TGTGCCAGCAGTAGGGGGCGCCAGGGCAATCAGCCCCAGCATTTT
NA TRBJ2-7 TRBV28 TRBD2 CASSSTSALYEQYF TGTGCCAGCAGTTCCACTAGCGCATTGTACGAGCAGTACTTC
NA TRBJ2-7 TRBV11-2 NA CASSETRYEQYF TGTGCCAGCAGCGAAACTCGGTACGAGCAGTACTTC
NA TRBJ2-3 TRBV5-1 NA CASKLRDTQYF TGCGCCAGCAAATTGAGAGATACGCAGTATTTT
few TRBJ1-1 TRBV5-8 TRBD1 CASSPDRVPNTEAFF TGTGCCAGCAGCCCCGACAGGGTACCGAACACTGAAGCTTTCTTT
NA TRBJ2-5 TRBV9 TRBD2 CASSPRTSLETQYF TGTGCCAGCAGCCCTAGGACTAGCCTGGAGACCCAGTACTTC
NA TRBJ2-7 TRBV15 NA CATSRATEVYEQYF TGTGCCACCAGCAGAGCGACGGAGGTCTACGAGCAGTACTTC
NA TRBJ1-1 TRBV12-5 NA CASGFSDVLLNTEAFF TGTGCTAGTGGTTTTTCGGATGTACTATTGAACACTGAAGCTTTCTTT
NA TRBJ2-1 TRBV7-6 TRBD2 CASSRTSGESSYNEQFF TGTGCCAGCAGCAGGACTAGCGGGGAGAGCTCCTACAATGAGCAGTTCTTC
NA TRBJ2-5 TRBV5-1 NA CASSLTQETQYF TGCGCCAGCAGCTTAACTCAAGAGACCCAGTACTTC
NA TRBJ2-3 TRBV30 NA CAWSVGQGIDTQYF TGTGCCTGGAGTGTCGGGCAGGGAATAGATACGCAGTATTTT
NA TRBJ1-4 TRBV2 NA CASSDRQGGEKLFF TGTGCCAGCAGTGATCGGCAGGGAGGAGAAAAACTGTTTTTT
NA TRBJ1-1 TRBV7-9 TRBD1 CASTEQGARTEAFF TGTGCCAGCACGGAACAGGGGGCGAGAACTGAAGCTTTCTTT
NA TRBJ2-3 TRBV27 TRBD2 CASSLRSRRGGGTDTQYF TGTGCCAGCAGTTTACGGAGTCGGCGGGGGGGCGGGACAGATACGCAGTATTTT
NA TRBJ1-5 TRBV2 NA CASSEAHRVSNQPQHF TGTGCCAGCAGTGAAGCGCACAGGGTTAGCAATCAGCCCCAGCATTTT
few TRBJ1-1 TRBV6-4 NA CASSELPGTNTEAFF TGTGCCAGCAGTGAATTGCCAGGAACGAACACTGAAGCTTTCTTT
NA TRBJ2-1 TRBV9 NA CASSPPAGNEQFF TGTGCCAGCAGCCCCCCCGCAGGGAATGAGCAGTTCTTC
NA TRBJ1-5 TRBV7-2 TRBD1 CASSFGQGGQPQHF TGTGCCAGCAGCTTTGGCCAGGGGGGTCAGCCCCAGCATTTT
NA TRBJ1-2 TRBV12-5 NA CASGLWAPPGYTF TGTGCTAGTGGTTTGTGGGCCCCGCCGGGGTACACCTTC
NA TRBJ2-7 TRBV5-1 NA CASSLSVGGEQYF TGCGCCAGCAGCTTGAGTGTAGGGGGCGAGCAGTACTTC
NA TRBJ2-1 TRBV4-1 NA CASSPRVGENEQFF TGCGCCAGCAGCCCACGTGTAGGGGAAAATGAGCAGTTCTTC
NA TRBJ1-2 TRBV5-8 TRBD1 CASSLFRQGEGYTF TGTGCCAGCAGCTTATTTCGACAGGGCGAGGGCTACACCTTC
NA TRBJ1-1 TRBV27 NA CASGRRGSTEAFF TGTGCCAGCGGGCGGAGGGGTTCTACTGAAGCTTTCTTT
NA TRBJ2-5 TRBV7-8 TRBD2 CASSLVGLPGETQYF TGTGCCAGCAGCTTAGTGGGACTACCGGGGGAGACCCAGTACTTC
NA TRBJ1-5 TRBV21-1 NA CASKYFQGYQPQHF TGTGCCAGCAAATATTTCCAGGGTTATCAGCCCCAGCATTTT
NA TRBJ1-1 TRBV5-4 TRBD1 CASSTQGLNTEAFF TGTGCCAGCAGCACACAGGGGCTGAACACTGAAGCTTTCTTT
once TRBJ1-2 TRBV5-1 NA CASSPQGYGYTF TGCGCCAGCAGCCCCCAGGGCTATGGCTACACCTTC
NA TRBJ2-5 TRBV4-1 NA CASSHPGIGQETQYF TGCGCCAGCAGCCATCCCGGGATTGGCCAAGAGACCCAGTACTTC
NA TRBJ2-2 TRBV6-6 TRBD1 CASSQQGSVGELFF TGTGCCAGCAGCCAACAGGGGTCCGTCGGGGAGCTGTTTTTT
few TRBJ2-7 TRBV5-1 TRBD1 CASSFGTGPSEQYF TGCGCCAGCAGCTTCGGGACAGGGCCATCCGAGCAGTACTTC